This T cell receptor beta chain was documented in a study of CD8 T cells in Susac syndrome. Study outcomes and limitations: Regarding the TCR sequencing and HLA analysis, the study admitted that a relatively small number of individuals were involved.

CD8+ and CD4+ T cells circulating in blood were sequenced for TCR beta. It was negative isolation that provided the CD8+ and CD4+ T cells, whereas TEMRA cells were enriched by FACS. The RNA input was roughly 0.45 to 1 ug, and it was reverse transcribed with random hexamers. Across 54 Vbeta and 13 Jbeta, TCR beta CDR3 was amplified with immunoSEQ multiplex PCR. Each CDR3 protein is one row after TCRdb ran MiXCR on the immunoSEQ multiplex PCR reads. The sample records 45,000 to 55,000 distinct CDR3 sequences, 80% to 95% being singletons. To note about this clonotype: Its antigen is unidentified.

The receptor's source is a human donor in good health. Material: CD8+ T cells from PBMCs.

The CDR3 DNA sequence: TGCAGTGCTGACCGGACAGGGGACGAGCCCCAGCATTTT. Translation: CSADRTGDEPQHF. The chain recombines TRBV20-1 with TRBJ1-5; 9 nucleotides match TRBD1. CDR3 length: 13 amino acids. Trimming cost V 5 bases and J 8 bases; bases outside gene matches: 7. Germline values: CDR1 DFQATT, CDR2 SNEGSKA (reference sequence).